The entry that follows covers one T cell receptor (beta chain) sequence. The antigen it binds to is not known. Per-nucleotide qualities are absent, and no much larger clonotype sits a single base away. The germline V gene provides CDR1 SNHLY and CDR2 FYNNEI. The CDR3, cysteine through phenylalanine, is 12 amino acids long. Just CDR3 DNA is preserved here, 36 bases in frame from base 1. Relative to germline, V is missing 6 bases and J is missing 4 bases, with 1 base of the junction outside any gene match. The time point label of this sample denotes: about 28 days (+/-7) after the second vaccine dose. This sample's treatment or condition label indicates: meningococcal conjugate vaccine given as trial control. Vaccinee samples came from UK trials COV001 and COV002, including a single-blind randomized controlled phase 2/3 trial of AZD1222 (ChAdOx1 nCoV-19) in healthy adults. For TCRbeta chain sequencing, PBMC samples were collected from trial participants at day 0 and at day 28 after the second dose.

The CDR3 regions of human TCRbeta chains were analyzed by immunosequencing. The original pipeline was this. TCRs in the repertoires were matched against a reference library of SARS-CoV-2-specific TCRs that had been generated with the MIRA antigen-specificity platform. Breadth was defined as the fraction of unique TCRs that were SARS-CoV-2-associated, and depth was defined as the fraction of total T cells that were SARS-CoV-2-associated. Using the MIRA data, each spike-specific TCR was assigned both to the spike region to which the TCR was reactive and to a CD4 or CD8 class. Log10-transformed breadth and depth values were compared by one-way ANOVA with Sidak's multiple comparisons tests. TCRdb limited this immuneACCESS table to in-frame rearrangements with V and J called. A share of clones is missing; checked studies link under half to unresolved V genes, and the rest is unexplained. V and J calls and clone size are copied from that table; D and trimming were computed from the DNA. This sample gives 95,000 to 110,000 clones in total; around 86% of them show up just once. The top ten clonotypes cover about 3.1% of the sample.

These data come from a study of T cell responses to AZD1222 COVID-19 vaccine (dated by TCRdb to the early 2020s). As for the study more broadly: A total of more than 230 trial participants underwent TCR sequencing, of whom 200 to 220 had received two doses of AZD1222 and 26 had received two doses of the MenACWY control vaccine. Trial participants were enrolled by age into 18-55, 56-69 and 70-plus year subgroups, with approximately 150, 28 and 58 TCR-sequenced participants respectively. The study at large found these results: Participants were mostly white British, with more females than males. The authors suggested clonal diversity may have been underestimated. The whole spike protein was spanned by vaccine-associated CD4 TCRs, and dominant responses were seen in regions 160-218 and 743-854. In the small 56-69-year group, the increase in depth fell short of significance, most likely because of low power. Reportedly, close to half of the unique spike-specific TCRs recognized epitopes lying outside the regions that are mutated in the B.1.351 and B.1.1.7 variants. After two AZD1222 doses, both the breadth and the depth of spike-specific TCRs were significantly higher than at day 0 and than in MenACWY recipients. Conclusions about previously exposed vaccinees are limited because only a handful of AZD1222 recipients were SARS-CoV-2 seropositive at baseline. Because no day 14 peak-response samples were available, repertoires were characterized only after the peak T cell response.

The source of this sequence is an adult who received the MenACWY meningococcal vaccine as a control. This specimen was peripheral blood, taken 28 days after the second dose of the MenACWY control vaccine. Here the chain combines TRBV2 and TRBJ2-7; TRBD2 agrees with 9 junctional bases. The nucleotides are TGTGCCAGCAGGACTAGCGGATACGAGCAGTACTTC. Translated, it gives CASRTSGYEQYF. Reference TRBV2 and TRBJ2-7 proteins supply the regions before and after the CDR3; the full variable domain is: EPEVTQTPSHQVTQMGQEVILRCVPISNHLYFYWYRQILGQKVEFLVSFYNNEISEKSEIFDDQFSVERPDGSNFTLKIRSTKLEDSAMYFCASRTSGYEQYFGPGTRLTVT.